These T cell receptor beta chains were read from a single sample in a study of blood T cell repertoires in COVID-19. The repertoire was sequenced with immunoSEQ multiplex PCR; TCRdb's copy has only in-frame clones and lacks some. Here the sample spans 210,000 or so clones, 70% to 90% being singletons. Source material: PBMCs or T cells enriched from blood (not recorded which). Receptors originate from a man aged 30 to 45 who had recovered from COVID-19. CDR3s include the opening cysteine and the closing phenylalanine or tryptophan. The order of the fields is V gene, CDR3 protein.

TRBV7-2	CASSWDRGTQPQHF
TRBV30	CACPRSGVDSPLHF
TRBV7-2	CASSLALTPYSGNTIYF
TRBV5-1	CASSFDRGAQYF
TRBV30	CAWRGLAGVRSPLHF
TRBV3-1/TRBV3-2	CASSQARDSYNEQFF
TRBV21-1	CASSTPRGVEQYF
TRBV3-1/TRBV3-2	CASSHSSGYTF
TRBV30	CAWATSGGRTGPFFYNEQFF
TRBV3-1/TRBV3-2	CASSQGQGRQPQHF
TRBV5-4	CASSLEGQSFGAFF